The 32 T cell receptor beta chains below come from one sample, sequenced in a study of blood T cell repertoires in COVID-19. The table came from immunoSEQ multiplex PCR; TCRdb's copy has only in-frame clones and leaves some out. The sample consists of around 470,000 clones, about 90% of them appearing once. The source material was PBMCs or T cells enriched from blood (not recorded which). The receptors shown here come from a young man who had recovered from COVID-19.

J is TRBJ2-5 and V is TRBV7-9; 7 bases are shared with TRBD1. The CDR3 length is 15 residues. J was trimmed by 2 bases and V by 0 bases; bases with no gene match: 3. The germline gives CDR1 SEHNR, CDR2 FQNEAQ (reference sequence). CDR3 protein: CASSLALGQQETQYF. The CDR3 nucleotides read TGTGCCAGCAGCTTAGCCCTGGGACAGCAAGAGACCCAGTACTTC.

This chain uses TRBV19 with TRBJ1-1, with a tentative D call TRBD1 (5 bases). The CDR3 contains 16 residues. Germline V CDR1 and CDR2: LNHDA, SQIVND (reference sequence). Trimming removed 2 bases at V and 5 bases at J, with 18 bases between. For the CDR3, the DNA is TGTGCCAGTAGTATATTGGCAGGGAAGAGGTTTACTGAAGCTTTCTTT. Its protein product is CASSILAGKRFTEAFF.

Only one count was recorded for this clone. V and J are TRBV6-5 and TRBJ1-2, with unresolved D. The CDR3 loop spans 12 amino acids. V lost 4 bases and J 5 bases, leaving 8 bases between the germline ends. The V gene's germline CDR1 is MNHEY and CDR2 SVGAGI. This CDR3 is CASSSGVYGYTF. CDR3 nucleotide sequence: TGTGCCAGCAGTTCTGGAGTATATGGCTACACCTTC.

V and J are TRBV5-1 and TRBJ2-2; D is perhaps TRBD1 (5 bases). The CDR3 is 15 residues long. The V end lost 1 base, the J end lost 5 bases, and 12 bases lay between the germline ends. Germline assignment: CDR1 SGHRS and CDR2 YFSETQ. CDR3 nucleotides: TGCGCCAGCAGCTTGAAGCAGGGTGGAACCGGGGAGCTGTTTTTT. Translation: CASSLKQGGTGELFF.

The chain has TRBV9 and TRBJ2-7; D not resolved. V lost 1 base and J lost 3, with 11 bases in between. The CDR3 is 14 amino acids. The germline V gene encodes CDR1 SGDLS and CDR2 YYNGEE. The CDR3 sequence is CASSVSFNIYEQYF. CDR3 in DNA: TGTGCCAGCAGCGTAAGTTTTAACATCTACGAGCAGTACTTC.

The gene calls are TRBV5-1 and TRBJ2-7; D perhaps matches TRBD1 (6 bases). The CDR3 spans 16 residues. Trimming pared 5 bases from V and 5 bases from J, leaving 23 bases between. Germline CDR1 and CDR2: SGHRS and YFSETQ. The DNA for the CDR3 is TGCGCCAGCAGAACCACAGGGTCGATTTACGTCCACGAGCAGTACTTC. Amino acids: CASRTTGSIYVHEQYF.

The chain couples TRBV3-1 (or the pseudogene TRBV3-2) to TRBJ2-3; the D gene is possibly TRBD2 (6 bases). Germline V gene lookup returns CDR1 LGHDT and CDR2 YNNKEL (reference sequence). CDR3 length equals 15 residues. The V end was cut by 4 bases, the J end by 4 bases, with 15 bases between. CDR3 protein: CASSLDRGFPDTQYF. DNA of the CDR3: TGTGCCAGCAGCCTGGATCGGGGGTTCCCAGATACGCAGTATTTT.

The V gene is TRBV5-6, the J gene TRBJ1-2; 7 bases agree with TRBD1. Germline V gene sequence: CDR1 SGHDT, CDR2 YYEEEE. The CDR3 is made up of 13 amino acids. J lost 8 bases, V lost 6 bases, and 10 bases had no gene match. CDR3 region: CASIRDRDDGYTF. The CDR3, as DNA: TGTGCCAGCATTAGAGACAGGGACGACGGCTACACCTTC.

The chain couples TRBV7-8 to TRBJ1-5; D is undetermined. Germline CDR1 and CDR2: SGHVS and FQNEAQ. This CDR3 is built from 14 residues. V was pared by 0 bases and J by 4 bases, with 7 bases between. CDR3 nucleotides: TGTGCCAGCAGCTTAGCGGGAGGGAATCAGCCCCAGCATTTT. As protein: CASSLAGGNQPQHF.

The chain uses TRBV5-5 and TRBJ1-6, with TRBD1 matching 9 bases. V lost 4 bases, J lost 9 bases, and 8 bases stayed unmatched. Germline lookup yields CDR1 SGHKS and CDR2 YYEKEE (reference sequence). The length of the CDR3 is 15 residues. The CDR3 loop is CASSDYGTGISPLHF. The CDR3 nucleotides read TGTGCCAGCAGCGACTACGGGACAGGGATTTCACCCCTCCACTTT.

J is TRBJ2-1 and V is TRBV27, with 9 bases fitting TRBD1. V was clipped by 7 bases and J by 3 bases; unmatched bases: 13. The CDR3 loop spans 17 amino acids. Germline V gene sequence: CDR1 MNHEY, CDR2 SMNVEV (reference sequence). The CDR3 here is CASTGTGRRKNYNEQFF. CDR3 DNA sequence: TGTGCCAGCACCGGGACAGGGAGACGGAAAAACTACAATGAGCAGTTCTTC.

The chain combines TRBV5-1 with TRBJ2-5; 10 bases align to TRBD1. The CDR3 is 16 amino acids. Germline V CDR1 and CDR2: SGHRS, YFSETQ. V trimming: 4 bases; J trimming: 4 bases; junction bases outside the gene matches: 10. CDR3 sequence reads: CASSERGQGVGETQYF. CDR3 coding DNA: TGCGCCAGCAGCGAGAGAGGACAGGGGGTGGGAGAGACCCAGTACTTC.

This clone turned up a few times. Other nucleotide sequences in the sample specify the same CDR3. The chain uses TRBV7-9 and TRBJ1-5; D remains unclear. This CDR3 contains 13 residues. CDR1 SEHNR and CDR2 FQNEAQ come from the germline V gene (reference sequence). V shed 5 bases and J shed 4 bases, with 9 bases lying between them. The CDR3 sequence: CASSQGGNQPQHF. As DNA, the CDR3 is TGTGCCAGCAGCCAAGGCGGAAATCAGCCCCAGCATTTT.

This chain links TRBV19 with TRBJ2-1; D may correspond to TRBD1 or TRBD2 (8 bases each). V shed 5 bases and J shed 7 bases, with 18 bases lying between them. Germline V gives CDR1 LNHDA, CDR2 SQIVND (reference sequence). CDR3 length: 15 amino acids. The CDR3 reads CASSVGQGGRNEQFF. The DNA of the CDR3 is TGTGCCAGTAGTGTAGGACAGGGCGGGAGGAATGAGCAGTTCTTC.

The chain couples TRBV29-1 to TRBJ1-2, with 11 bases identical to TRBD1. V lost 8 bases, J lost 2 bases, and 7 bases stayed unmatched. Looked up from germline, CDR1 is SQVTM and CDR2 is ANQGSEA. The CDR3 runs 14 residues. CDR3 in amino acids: CSFRTGGTNYGYTF. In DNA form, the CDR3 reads TGCAGCTTTAGGACAGGGGGCACCAACTATGGCTACACCTTC.

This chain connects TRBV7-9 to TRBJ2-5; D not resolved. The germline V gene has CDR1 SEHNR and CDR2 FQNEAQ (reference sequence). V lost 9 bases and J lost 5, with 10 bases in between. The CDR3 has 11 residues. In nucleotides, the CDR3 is TGTGCCAGTAAAGGCAGGGAGACCCAGTACTTC. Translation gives CASKGRETQYF. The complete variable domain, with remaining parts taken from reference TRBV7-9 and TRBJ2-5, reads DTGVSQNPRHKITKRGQNVTFRCDPISEHNRLYWYRQTLGQGPEFLTYFQNEAQLEKSRLLSDRFSAERPKGSFSTLEIQRTEQGDSAMYLCASKGRETQYFGPGTRLLVL.

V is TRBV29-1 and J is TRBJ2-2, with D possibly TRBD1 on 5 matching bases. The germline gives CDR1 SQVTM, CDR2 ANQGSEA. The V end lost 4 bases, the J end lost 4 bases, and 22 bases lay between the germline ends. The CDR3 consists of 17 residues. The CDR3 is CSVGPDSRGPSTGELFF. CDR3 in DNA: TGCAGCGTTGGCCCTGACAGTAGGGGCCCGAGCACCGGGGAGCTGTTTTTT.

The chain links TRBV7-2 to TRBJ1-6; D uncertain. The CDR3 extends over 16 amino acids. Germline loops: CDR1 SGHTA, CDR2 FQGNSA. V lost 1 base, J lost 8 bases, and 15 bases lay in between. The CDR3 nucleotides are TGTGCCAGCAGCTTAGTGGCAACCCGGAGGGATTCACCCCTCCACTTT. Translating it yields CASSLVATRRDSPLHF.

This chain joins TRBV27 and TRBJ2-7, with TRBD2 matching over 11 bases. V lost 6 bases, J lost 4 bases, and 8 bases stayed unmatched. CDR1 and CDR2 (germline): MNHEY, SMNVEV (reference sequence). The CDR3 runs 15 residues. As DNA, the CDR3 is TGTGCCAGCAGGGGCACTAGCGGGAGTATTTACGAGCAGTACTTC. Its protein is CASRGTSGSIYEQYF.

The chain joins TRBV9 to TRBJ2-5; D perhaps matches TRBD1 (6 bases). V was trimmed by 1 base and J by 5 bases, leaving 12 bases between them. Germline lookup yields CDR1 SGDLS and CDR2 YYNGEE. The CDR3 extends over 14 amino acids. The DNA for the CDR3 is TGTGCCAGCAGCGTATGGGGGCGCGGGGAGACCCAGTACTTC. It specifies CASSVWGRGETQYF.

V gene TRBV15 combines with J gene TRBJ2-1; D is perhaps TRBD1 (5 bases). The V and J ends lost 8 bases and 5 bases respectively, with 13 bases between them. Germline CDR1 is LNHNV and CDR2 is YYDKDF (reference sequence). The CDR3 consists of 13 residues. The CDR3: CATQADSHNEQFF. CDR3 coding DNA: TGTGCCACCCAGGCAGACAGCCACAATGAGCAGTTCTTC.

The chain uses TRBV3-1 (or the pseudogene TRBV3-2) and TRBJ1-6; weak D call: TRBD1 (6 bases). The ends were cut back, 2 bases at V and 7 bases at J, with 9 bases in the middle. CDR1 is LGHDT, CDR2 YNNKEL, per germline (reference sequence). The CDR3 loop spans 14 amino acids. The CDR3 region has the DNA TGTGCCAGCAGCCAACCAGGGGCAAATTCACCCCTCCACTTT. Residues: CASSQPGANSPLHF.

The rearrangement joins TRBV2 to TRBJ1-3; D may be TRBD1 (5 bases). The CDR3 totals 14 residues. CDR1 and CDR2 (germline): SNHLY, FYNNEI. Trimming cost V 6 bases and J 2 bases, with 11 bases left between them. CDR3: CASRDNFPGNTIYF. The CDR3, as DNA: TGTGCCAGCAGGGACAACTTTCCTGGAAACACCATATATTTT.

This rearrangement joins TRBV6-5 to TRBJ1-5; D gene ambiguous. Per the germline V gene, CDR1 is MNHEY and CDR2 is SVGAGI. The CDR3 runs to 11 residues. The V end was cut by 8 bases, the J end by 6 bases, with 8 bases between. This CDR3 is CASGGFQPQHF. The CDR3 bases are TGTGCCAGCGGAGGGTTTCAGCCCCAGCATTTT.

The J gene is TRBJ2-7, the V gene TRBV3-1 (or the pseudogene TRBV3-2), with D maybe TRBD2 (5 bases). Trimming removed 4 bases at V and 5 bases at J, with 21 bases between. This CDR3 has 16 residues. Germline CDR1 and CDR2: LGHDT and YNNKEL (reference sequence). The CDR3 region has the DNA TGTGCCAGCAGCCCCCTCTACGCGGCGGGTTCTGACGAGCAGTACTTC. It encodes CASSPLYAAGSDEQYF.

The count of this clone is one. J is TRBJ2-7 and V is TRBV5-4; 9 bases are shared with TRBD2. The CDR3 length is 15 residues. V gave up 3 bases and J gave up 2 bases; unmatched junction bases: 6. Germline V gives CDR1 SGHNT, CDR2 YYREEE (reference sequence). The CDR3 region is CASSSQREAAYEQYF. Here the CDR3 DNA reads TGTGCCAGCAGCTCGCAGCGGGAGGCGGCCTACGAGCAGTACTTC.

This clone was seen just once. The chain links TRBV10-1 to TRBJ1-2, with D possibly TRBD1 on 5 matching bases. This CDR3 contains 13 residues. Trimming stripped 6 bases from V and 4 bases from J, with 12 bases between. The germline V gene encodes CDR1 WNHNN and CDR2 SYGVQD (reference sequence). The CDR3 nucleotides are TGCGCCAGCAGCCCCGGGACTTCCTATGGCTACACCTTC. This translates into CASSPGTSYGYTF.

Here the CDR3 reads CASSLYFSGPGTQYF. CDR3 nucleotide sequence: TGTGCCAGCAGCTTGTACTTTAGCGGCCCCGGTACGCAGTATTTT. This rearrangement joins TRBV5-6 to TRBJ2-3, with a tentative D call TRBD2 (6 bases). The CDR3 loop spans 15 amino acids. In germline, CDR1 is SGHDT, CDR2 YYEEEE. With 1 base removed from V and 8 bases from J, the gap between germline ends came to 17 bases.

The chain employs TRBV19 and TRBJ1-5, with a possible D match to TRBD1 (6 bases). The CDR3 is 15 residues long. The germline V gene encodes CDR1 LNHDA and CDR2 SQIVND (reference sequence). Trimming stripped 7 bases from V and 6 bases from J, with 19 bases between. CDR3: CASISGGGEGQPQHF. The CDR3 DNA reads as TGTGCCAGTATCAGCGGGGGGGGCGAGGGTCAGCCCCAGCATTTT.

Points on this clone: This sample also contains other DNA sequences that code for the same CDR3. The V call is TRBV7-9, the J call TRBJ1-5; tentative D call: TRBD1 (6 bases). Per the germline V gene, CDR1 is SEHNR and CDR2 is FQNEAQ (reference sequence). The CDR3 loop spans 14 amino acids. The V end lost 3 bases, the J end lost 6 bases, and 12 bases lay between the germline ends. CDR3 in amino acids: CASSLQGLGQPQHF. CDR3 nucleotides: TGTGCCAGCAGCTTGCAGGGGCTCGGTCAGCCCCAGCATTTT.

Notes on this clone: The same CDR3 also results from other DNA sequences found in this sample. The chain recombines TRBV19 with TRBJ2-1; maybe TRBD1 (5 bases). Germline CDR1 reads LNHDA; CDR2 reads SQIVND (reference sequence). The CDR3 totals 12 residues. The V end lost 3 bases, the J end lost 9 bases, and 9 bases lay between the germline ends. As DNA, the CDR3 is TGTGCCAGTAGTATTTTTCAGGGTGAGCAGTTCTTC. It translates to CASSIFQGEQFF.

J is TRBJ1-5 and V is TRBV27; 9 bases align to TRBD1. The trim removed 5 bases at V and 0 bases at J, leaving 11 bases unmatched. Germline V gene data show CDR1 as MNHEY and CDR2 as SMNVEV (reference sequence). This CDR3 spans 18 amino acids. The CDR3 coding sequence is TGTGCCAGCAGTCCATATTCGACAGGGGGGTATAGCAATCAGCCCCAGCATTTT. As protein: CASSPYSTGGYSNQPQHF.